This TCR beta chain was captured in a study of T cell responses to AZD1222 COVID-19 vaccine. Study observations and caveats: Two doses of AZD1222 preceded a rise in Spike-specific TCR breadth and depth.

For this clone: Antigen: not known.

Trimming stripped 6 bases from V and 1 base from J, with 13 bases between. CDR1 and CDR2 from the germline V gene are MNHEY and SVGAGI. CDR3 length: 14 amino acids. This table comes from immunoSEQ multiplex PCR, and its TCRdb copy is limited to in-frame clones, with some not included. The sample yields some 130,000 clones, approximately 92% seen once. The chain carries TRBV6-5 and TRBJ2-7; D is possibly TRBD1 (5 bases). Sample: peripheral blood, taken 28 days after the second AZD1222 dose. This clonotype originated in an adult who received the AZD1222 COVID-19 vaccine. CDR3 sequence (DNA): TGTGCCAGCAGAAACCGCAGGGAATCCTACGAGCAGTACTTC. Residues: CASRNRRESYEQYF.